This paragraph reports one T cell receptor (beta chain). The target antigen is unknown. The data stem from a study of CD8 T cells in Susac syndrome. General study results and limits: Acknowledgment was made by the study that its TCR sequencing and HLA analysis involved a relatively small number of individuals.

The V and J ends lost 5 bases and 2 bases, in that order; junction bases with no gene match: 6. Germline CDR1 is SGHTS and CDR2 is YDEGEE. The CDR3 has 14 amino acids. Reverse transcription used roughly 0.45 to 1 ug RNA and random hexamers. With immunoSEQ multiplex PCR, TCR beta CDR3 was amplified across 54 Vbeta and 13 Jbeta. From the immunoSEQ multiplex PCR reads, TCRdb called clonotypes with MiXCR, one entry per CDR3 protein. Of under 300,000 distinct CDR3 sequences in the sample, 90% to 96% are singletons; the top ten hold around 0.093%. It was negative isolation that provided the CD8+ and CD4+ T cells, whereas TEMRA cells were enriched by FACS.

Material: CD4+ T cells from PBMCs. This rearrangement joins TRBV5-8 to TRBJ2-5, with 7 bases matching TRBD2. This TCR came from a human donor with Susac syndrome. CDR3 residues: CASRSWGGQETQYF. The CDR3 DNA reads as TGTGCCAGCAGGTCTTGGGGGGGGCAAGAGACCCAGTACTTC.